The present T cell receptor beta chain was sequenced within a study of response to subunit inactivated influenza vaccine (dated by TCRdb to 2016 to 2019). Background on the whole study: The study used deep quantitative T cell receptor repertoire profiling to track responses to a trivalent subunit inactivated influenza vaccine. What the authors observed across the whole study: It was suggested by the authors that each seasonal influenza vaccination may recruit only a limited number of new T cells.

Turning to this clonotype: Its antigen is unknown. No much larger clone exists at a distance of one base, and base qualities are not known.

Preparation of the library involved RT-PCR. TCRdb records Illumina HiSeq 2500 as the sequencer. TCRdb redid the processing of the public reads, applying fastp at Q25 and MiXCR, and retained in-frame beta chains. Under each unique CDR3 protein, matching rows form one entry showing the most common genes and DNA. This sample comprises about 780,000 distinct CDR3 sequences, 18% of them detected only once. The top ten clonotypes cover approximately 10% of the sample. The junction carries 16 bases between V and J, which are trimmed by 0 bases and 2 bases respectively. CDR1 ENHRY and CDR2 SYGVKD were looked up in the germline V gene. Inclusive of the bounding cysteine and phenylalanine, the CDR3 is 17 residues long. Just the 51-base CDR3 DNA is kept, in frame starting at base 1.

The specimen comprised PBMCs from blood, sampled 5 days after vaccination. The TCR originated in a man aged 50-59 years who received an inactivated influenza vaccine. Donor details come from another sample of the same person, matched by shared clones. Recombination linked TRBV10-3 to TRBJ2-5, with no reliable assignment of the D segment. The nucleotides are TGTGCCATCAGTGAGTCGCAAAGCGATGGAAAACAAGAGACCCAGTACTTC. This encodes CAISESQSDGKQETQYF.